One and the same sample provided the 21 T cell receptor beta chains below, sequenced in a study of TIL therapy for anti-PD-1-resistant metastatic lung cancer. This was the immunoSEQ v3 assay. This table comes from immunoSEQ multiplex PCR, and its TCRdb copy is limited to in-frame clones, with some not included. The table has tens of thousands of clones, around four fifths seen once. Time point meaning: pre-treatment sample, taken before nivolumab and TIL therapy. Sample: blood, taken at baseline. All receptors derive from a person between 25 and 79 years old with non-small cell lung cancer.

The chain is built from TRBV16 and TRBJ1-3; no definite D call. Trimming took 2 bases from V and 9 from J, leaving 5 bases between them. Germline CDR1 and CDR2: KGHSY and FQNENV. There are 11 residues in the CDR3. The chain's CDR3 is CASSQDGTIYF. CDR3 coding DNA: TGTGCCAGCAGCCAAGACGGCACCATATATTTT.

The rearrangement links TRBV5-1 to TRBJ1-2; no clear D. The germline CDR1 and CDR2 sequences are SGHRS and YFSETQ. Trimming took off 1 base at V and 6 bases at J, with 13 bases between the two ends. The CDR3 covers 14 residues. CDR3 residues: CASSLHMGEDGYTF. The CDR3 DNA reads TGCGCCAGCAGCTTGCATATGGGTGAGGATGGCTACACCTTC. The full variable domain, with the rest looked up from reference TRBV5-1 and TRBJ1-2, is KAGVTQTPRYLIKTRGQQVTLSCSPISGHRSVSWYQQTPGQGLQFLFEYFSETQRNKGNFPGRFSGRQFSNSRSEMNVSTLELGDSALYLCASSLHMGEDGYTFGSGTRLTVV.

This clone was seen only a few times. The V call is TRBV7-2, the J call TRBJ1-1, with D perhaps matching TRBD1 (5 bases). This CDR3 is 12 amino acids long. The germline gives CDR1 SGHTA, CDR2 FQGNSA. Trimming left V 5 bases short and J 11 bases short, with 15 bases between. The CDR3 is CASSPLRGFAFF. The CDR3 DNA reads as TGTGCCAGCAGCCCCCTCCGGGGGTTTGCTTTCTTT.

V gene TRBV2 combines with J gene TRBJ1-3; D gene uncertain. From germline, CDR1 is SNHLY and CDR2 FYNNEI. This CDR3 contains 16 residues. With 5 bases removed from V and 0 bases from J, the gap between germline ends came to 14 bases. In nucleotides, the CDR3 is TGTGCCAGCAGTCTTAAAGCTCCGAACTCTGGAAACACCATATATTTT. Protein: CASSLKAPNSGNTIYF.

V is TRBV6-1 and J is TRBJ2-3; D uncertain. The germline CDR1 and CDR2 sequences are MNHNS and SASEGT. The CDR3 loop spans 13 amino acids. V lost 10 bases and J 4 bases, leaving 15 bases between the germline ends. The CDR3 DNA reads TGTGCCACCAAGCAGTGGGCGGCAGATACGCAGTATTTT. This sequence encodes CATKQWAADTQYF.

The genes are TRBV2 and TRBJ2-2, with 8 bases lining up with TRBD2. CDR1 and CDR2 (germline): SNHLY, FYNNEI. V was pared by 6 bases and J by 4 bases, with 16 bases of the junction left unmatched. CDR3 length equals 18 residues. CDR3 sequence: CASSAKGGTSWRTGELFF. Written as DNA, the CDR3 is TGTGCCAGCAGCGCAAAGGGTGGGACTAGTTGGCGCACCGGGGAGCTGTTTTTT.

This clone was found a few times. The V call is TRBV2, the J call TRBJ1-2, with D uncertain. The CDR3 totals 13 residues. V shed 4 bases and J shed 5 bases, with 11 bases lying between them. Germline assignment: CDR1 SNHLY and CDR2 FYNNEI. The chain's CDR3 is CASSGGQPYGYTF. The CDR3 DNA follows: TGTGCCAGCAGTGGTGGGCAGCCTTATGGCTACACCTTC.

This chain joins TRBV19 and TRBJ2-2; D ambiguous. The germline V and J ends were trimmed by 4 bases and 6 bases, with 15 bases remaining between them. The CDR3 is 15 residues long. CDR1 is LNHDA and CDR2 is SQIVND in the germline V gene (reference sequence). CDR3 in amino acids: CASSTIHTGAGELFF. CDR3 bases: TGTGCCAGTAGTACGATCCATACGGGCGCCGGGGAGCTGTTTTTT.

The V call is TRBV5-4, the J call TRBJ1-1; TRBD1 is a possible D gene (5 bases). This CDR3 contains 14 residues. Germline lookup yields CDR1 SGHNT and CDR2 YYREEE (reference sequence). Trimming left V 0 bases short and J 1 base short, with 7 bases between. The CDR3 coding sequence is TGTGCCAGCAGCTTGGCTGGGACGAACACTGAAGCTTTCTTT. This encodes CASSLAGTNTEAFF.

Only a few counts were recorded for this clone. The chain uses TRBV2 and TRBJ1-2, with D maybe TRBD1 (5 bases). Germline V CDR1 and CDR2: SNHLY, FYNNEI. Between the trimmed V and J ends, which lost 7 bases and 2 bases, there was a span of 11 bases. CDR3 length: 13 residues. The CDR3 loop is CASTRTLNYGYTF. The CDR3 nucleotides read TGTGCCAGCACTCGGACACTGAACTATGGCTACACCTTC.

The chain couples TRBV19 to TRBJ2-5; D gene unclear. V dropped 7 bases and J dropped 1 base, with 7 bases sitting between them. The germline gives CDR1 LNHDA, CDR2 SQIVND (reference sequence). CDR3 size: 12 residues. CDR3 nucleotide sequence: TGTGCCAGTAAAGGCAGCCAAGAGACCCAGTACTTC. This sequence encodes CASKGSQETQYF.

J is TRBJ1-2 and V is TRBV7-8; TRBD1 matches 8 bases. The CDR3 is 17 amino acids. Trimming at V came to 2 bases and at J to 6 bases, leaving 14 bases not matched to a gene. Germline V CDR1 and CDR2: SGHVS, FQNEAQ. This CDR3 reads CASSLFAGGTGRDGYTF. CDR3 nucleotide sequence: TGTGCCAGCAGCTTATTTGCGGGGGGGACAGGTCGAGATGGCTACACCTTC.

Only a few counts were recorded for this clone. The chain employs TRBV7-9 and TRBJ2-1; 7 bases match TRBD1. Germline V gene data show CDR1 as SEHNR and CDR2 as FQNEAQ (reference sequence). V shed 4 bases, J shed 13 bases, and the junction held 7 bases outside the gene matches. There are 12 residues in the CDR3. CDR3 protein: CASSYDRVGQFF. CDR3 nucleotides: TGTGCCAGCAGCTACGACAGGGTGGGTCAGTTCTTC.

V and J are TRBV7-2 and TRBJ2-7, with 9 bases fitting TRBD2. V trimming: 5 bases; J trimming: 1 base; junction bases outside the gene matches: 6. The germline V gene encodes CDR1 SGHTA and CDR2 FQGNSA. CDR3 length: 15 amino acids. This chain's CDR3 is CASSGSGSPSYEQYF. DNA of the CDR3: TGTGCCAGCAGCGGTAGCGGGAGTCCTTCCTACGAGCAGTACTTC.

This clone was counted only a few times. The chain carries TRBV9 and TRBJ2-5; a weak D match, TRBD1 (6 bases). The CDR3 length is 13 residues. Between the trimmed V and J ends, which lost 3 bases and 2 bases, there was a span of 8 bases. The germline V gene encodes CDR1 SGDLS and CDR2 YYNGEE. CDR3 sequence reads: CASSDRAQETQYF. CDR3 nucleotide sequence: TGTGCCAGCAGCGACAGGGCTCAAGAGACCCAGTACTTC.

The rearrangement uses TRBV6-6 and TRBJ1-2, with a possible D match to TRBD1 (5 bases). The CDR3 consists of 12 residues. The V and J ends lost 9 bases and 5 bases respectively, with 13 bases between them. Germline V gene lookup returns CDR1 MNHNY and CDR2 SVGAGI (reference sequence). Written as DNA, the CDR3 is TGTGCCAGTGGTCGGGGGGAGTATGGCTACACCTTC. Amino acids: CASGRGEYGYTF.

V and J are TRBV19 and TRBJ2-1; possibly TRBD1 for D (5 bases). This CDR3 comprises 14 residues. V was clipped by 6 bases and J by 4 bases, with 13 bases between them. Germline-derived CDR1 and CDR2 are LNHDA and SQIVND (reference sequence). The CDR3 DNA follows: TGTGCCAGTAGGCCCTCTCCAGGGTACAATGAGCAGTTCTTC. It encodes CASRPSPGYNEQFF.

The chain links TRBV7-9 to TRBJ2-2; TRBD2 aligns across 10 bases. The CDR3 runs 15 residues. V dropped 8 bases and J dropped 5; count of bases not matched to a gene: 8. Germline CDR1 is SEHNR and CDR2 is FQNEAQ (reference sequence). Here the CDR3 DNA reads TGTGCCAGCGGAAAAGGACTAGCGGCGACCGGGGAGCTGTTTTTT. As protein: CASGKGLAATGELFF. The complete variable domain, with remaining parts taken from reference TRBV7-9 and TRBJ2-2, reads DTGVSQNPRHKITKRGQNVTFRCDPISEHNRLYWYRQTLGQGPEFLTYFQNEAQLEKSRLLSDRFSAERPKGSFSTLEIQRTEQGDSAMYLCASGKGLAATGELFFGEGSRLTVL.

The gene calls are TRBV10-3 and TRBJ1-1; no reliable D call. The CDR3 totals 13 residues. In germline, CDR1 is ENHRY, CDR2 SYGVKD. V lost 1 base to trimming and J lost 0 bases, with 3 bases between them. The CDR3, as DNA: TGTGCCATCAGTGAGTATCTGAACACTGAAGCTTTCTTT. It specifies CAISEYLNTEAFF.

CDR3 nucleotides: TGTGCCATCAGTGCGCCGCGCACAGATACGCAGTATTTT. The encoded protein is CAISAPRTDTQYF. The chain is built from TRBV10-3 and TRBJ2-3; D unclear. The CDR3 is made up of 13 amino acids. Trimming took off 4 bases at V and 1 base at J, with 6 bases between the two ends. Per germline, CDR1 ENHRY and CDR2 SYGVKD.

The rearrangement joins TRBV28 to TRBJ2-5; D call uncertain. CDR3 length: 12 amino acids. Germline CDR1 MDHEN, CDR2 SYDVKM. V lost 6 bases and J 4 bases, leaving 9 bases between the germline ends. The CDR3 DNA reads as TGTGCCAGCAGCCCCGTCCCAGAGACCCAGTACTTC. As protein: CASSPVPETQYF.